This TCR beta chain is from a study of neoadjuvant anti-PD-1 for oral cavity cancer. Background on the study: Patients mostly received three to four biweekly nivolumab doses at 3 mg/kg before surgery.

The CDR3 extends over 13 amino acids. Germline loops: CDR1 SQVTM, CDR2 ANQGSEA. The patients had HPV-negative, locally advanced oral cavity squamous cell carcinoma. PBMC libraries mostly used around 460 ng of input genomic DNA, with six replicates per sample. Profiling relied on immunoSEQ multiplex PCR, and the TCRdb table lists in-frame clones only, not all of them. Of about 14,000 clones in the sample, 71% were seen once. Material: PBMCs, obtained before nivolumab (anti-PD-1) treatment. The chain uses TRBV29-1 and TRBJ2-5; 7 positions match TRBD1. This clonotype originated in a person aged 40-85 years with oral cavity squamous cell carcinoma. This CDR3 reads CSARTGPQETQYF. The CDR3 DNA sequence: TGCAGTGCCCGGACAGGTCCCCAAGAGACCCAGTACTTC.